This TCR beta chain came from a study of shared clonotypes between healthy human individuals. Study details: Per donor, CD8 memory used one plate, CD8 naive used two, CD4 memory used three and CD4 naive used three.

Data came from immunoSEQ multiplex PCR; TCRdb stores just in-frame clones and leaves some out. The sample records some 1 million clones, about 70% being singletons. From germline, CDR1 is GTSNPN and CDR2 SVGIG (reference sequence). The CDR3 has 14 residues. Trimming shortened V by 0 bases and J by 4 bases, and 12 bases separated the two germline ends. The study drew all its donors from Caucasian adults living in Nashville, Tennessee. Input material: memory CD4+ T cells sorted from blood. Subset meaning: CD45RA-negative fraction. V and J are TRBV30 and TRBJ1-1; weak D call: TRBD1 (5 bases). The TCR sequence derives from a man between 18 and 35 years old in good health. The CDR3 DNA sequence: TGTGCCTGGAGTGTACCGGGGGACGTCACTGAAGCTTTCTTT. Its protein is CAWSVPGDVTEAFF.